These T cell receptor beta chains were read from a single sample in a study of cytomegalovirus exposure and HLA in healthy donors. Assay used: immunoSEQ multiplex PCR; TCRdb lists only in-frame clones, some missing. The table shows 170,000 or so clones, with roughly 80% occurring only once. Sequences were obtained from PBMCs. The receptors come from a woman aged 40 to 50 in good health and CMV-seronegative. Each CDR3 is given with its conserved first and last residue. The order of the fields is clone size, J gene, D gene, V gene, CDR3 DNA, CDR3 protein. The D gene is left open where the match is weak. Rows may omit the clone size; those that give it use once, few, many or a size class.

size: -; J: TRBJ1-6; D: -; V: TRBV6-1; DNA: TGTGCCAGCAGTGAGGCCGGACAGTCAACTCATTCACCCCTCCACTTT; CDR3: CASSEAGQSTHSPLHF
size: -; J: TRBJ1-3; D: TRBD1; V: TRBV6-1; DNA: TGTGCCAGCACCGCACAGGGGGCGCGAGGAAACACCATATATTTT; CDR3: CASTAQGARGNTIYF
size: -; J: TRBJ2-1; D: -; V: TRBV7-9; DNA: TGTTCCAGCAGCTACGACGGGTATTGGTATGAGCAGTTCTTC; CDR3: CSSSYDGYWYEQFF
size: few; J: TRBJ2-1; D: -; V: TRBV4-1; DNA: TGCGCCAGCAGCCCCACCGGGGGAGAGTACAATGAGCAGTTCTTC; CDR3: CASSPTGGEYNEQFF
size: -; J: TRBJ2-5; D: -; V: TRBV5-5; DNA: TGTGCCAGCAGCTTGAGGAACAGCGGACTGGTCGGGGAGACCCAGTACTTC; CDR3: CASSLRNSGLVGETQYF
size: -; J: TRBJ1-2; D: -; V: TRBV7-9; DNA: TGTGCCAGCAGCGACAGAACTAACTATGGCTACACCTTC; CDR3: CASSDRTNYGYTF
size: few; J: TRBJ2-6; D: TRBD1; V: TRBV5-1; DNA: TGCGCCAGCAGCCGACAGGGTGGGGCTGGGGCCAACGTCCTGACTTTC; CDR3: CASSRQGGAGANVLTF
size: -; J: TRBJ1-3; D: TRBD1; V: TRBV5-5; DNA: TGTGCCAGCAGCAGGGACAGCTCAAACTCTGGAAACACCATATATTTT; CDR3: CASSRDSSNSGNTIYF
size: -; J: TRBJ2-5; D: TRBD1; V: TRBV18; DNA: TGTGCCAGCTCACGCGACAGGGGGCGAGGAGAGACCCAGTACTTC; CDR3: CASSRDRGRGETQYF
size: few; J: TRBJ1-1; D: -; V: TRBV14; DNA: TGTGCCAGCAGCCCATCACTAATAGGGGGAATCACTGAAGCTTTCTTT; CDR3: CASSPSLIGGITEAFF
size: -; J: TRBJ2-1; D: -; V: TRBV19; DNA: TGTGCCAGTAATAGCGGATACAATGAGCAGTTCTTC; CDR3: CASNSGYNEQFF
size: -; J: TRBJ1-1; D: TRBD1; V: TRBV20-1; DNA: TGCAGTGCTAGGAACAGGGGTGAAGCTTTCTTT; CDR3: CSARNRGEAFF
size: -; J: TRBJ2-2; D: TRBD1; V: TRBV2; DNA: TGTGCCAGCAGTGTAGTAACAGGGGGCCCCACCGGGGAGCTGTTTTTT; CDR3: CASSVVTGGPTGELFF
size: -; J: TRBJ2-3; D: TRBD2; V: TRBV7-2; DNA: TGTGCCAGCAGCTTTTCCCTAGCGGGGAGCACAGATACGCAGTATTTT; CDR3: CASSFSLAGSTDTQYF